This TCR beta chain was identified during a study of T-cell memory formation after mild COVID-19. Study outcomes and limitations: Unconfirmed was the SARS-CoV-2 specificity of second-wave clones that peaked on day 37. Detection of some responders pre-infection suggested pre-existing cross-reactive memory T cells participated.

This clonotype was observed a handful of times. Its cognate antigen is unknown. TCRdb re-called the 5' RACE reads through MiXCR, storing one row per CDR3 protein. In the table there are roughly 400,000 distinct CDR3 sequences, 15% to 20% of which are singletons. The CDR3 has 15 residues. CDR1 is DFQATT, CDR2 SNEGSKA, per germline (reference sequence). Germline trimming cut 6 bases from V and 4 bases from J; bases unmatched to any gene: 11. Sequencing used PBMCs or a T cell subset sorted from them (not recorded which). This rearrangement joins TRBV20-1 to TRBJ2-7, with TRBD2 matching 11 bases. This clonotype originated in a man younger than 35 who had mild COVID-19 (a few samples of this study predate the infection). Cell type and time point are not known. The CDR3 is CSAIGRLAGRYEQYF. CDR3 DNA sequence: TGCAGTGCGATCGGAAGACTAGCGGGGAGGTACGAGCAGTACTTC.